The T cell receptor beta chain described here comes from a study of cytotoxic CD8 clonotypes in ibrutinib-treated CLL. Study as a whole: Partial responders about 24, complete 2; roughly 12 progressed and some 15 stayed in remission by median roughly 6 years. Points from the study as a whole: Clonality rose at ibrutinib response and fell back toward baseline at progression.

The source of around 2 micrograms of genomic DNA for TCR beta libraries was cryopreserved PBMCs. About this clone: Its antigen remains unknown.

Sequencing used immunoSEQ multiplex PCR; TCRdb keeps in-frame clones, though not all of them. The sample lists hundreds of thousands of clones, 67% seen once, with just under 6.5% in the top ten. The CDR3 has 14 amino acids. V trimming: 6 bases; J trimming: 2 bases; junction bases outside the gene matches: 3. Germline V gene sequence: CDR1 SNHLY, CDR2 FYNNEI. This clonotype originated in a human donor with chronic lymphocytic leukemia. The source was PBMCs, collected after 36 months of ibrutinib treatment. V usage is TRBV2 and J usage is TRBJ1-4; 7 bases line up with TRBD1. The CDR3 spells CASRRDSTNEKLFF. Here the CDR3 DNA reads TGTGCCAGCAGAAGGGACAGCACTAATGAAAAACTGTTTTTT.